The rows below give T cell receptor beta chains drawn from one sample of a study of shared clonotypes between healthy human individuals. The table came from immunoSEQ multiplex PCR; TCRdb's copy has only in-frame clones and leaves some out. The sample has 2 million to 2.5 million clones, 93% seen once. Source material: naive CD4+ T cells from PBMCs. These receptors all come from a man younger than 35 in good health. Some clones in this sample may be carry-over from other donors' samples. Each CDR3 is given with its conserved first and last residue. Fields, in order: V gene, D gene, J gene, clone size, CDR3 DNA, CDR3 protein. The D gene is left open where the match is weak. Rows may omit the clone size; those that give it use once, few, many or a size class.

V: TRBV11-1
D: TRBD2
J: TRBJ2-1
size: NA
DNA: TGTGCCAGCATCCCTAGCGGGGTAAGCTCCTACAATGAGCAGTTCTTC
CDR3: CASIPSGVSSYNEQFF

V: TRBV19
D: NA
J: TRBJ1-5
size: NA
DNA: TGTGCCAGCGTCGGGGGAATGCGACAGCCCCAGCATTTT
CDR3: CASVGGMRQPQHF

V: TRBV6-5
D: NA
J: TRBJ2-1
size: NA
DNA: TGTGCCAGCAGTTACTCGATAAATGTACAGGGAAGTGAGCAGTTCTTC
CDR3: CASSYSINVQGSEQFF

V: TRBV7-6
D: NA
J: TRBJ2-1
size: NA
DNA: TGTGCCAGCAGCTCTAAACCGACATACTACAATGAGCAGTTCTTC
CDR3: CASSSKPTYYNEQFF

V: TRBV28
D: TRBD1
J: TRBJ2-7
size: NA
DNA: TGTGCCAGCCACAGGGGGCCCTCCTACGAGCAGTACTTC
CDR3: CASHRGPSYEQYF

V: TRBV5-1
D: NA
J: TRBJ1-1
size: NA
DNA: TGCGCCAGCAGCTTGGTTGTGACGGACACTGAAGCTTTCTTT
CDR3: CASSLVVTDTEAFF

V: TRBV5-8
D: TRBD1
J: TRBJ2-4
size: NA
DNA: TGTGCCAGCAGCGACAGACCGGGACAGAGAGTAATAGCCAAAAACATTCAGTACTTC
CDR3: CASSDRPGQRVIAKNIQYF

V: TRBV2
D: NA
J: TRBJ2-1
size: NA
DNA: TGTGCCAGCAGCCCCAGGGGGGCGGGAGTCTACAATGAGCAGTTCTTC
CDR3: CASSPRGAGVYNEQFF

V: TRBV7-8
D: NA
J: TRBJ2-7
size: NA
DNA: TGTGCCAGCAGCTTTCTAATTGGGGAGCAGTACTTC
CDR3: CASSFLIGEQYF

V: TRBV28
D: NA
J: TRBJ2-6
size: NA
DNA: TGTGCCAGCAGTTTACGGCCCGCTGGGGCCAACGTCCTGACTTTC
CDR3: CASSLRPAGANVLTF

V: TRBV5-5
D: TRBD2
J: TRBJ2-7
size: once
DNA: TGTGCCAGCAGCCCGACTAGCGGGGTCTACGAGCAGTACTTC
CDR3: CASSPTSGVYEQYF

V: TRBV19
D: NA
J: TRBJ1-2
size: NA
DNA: TGTGCCAGTAGGCCATGGGCAGAGAGGGACTATGGCTACACCTTC
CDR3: CASRPWAERDYGYTF

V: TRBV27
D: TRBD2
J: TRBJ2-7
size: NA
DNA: TGTGCCAGCAGCGGACTAGCGGCCTACGAGCAGTACTTC
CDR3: CASSGLAAYEQYF

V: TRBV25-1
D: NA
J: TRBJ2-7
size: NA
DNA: TGTGCCAGCAGTTCTCCCCGGGACAACCCCTACGAGCAGTACTTC
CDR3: CASSSPRDNPYEQYF

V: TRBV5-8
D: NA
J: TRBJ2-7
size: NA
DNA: TGTGCCAGCAGCCCCAGGGGGGGGGCCTACGAGCAGTACTTC
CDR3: CASSPRGGAYEQYF

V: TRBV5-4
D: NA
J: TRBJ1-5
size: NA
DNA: TGTGCCAGCAGCCATCAGACGACCGCGACCTATTATAGCAATCAGCCCCAGCATTTT
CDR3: CASSHQTTATYYSNQPQHF

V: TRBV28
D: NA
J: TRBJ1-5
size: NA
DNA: TGTGCCAGCAGTCAACAGGGTCTACAGCCCCAGCATTTT
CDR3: CASSQQGLQPQHF

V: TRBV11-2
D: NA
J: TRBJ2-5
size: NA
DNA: TGTGCCAGCAGCTTAGATCGGGCGGCCGTCCAAGAGACCCAGTACTTC
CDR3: CASSLDRAAVQETQYF

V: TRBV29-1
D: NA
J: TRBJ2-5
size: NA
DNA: TGCAGCGCGTACACAGGGAGCGAGACCCAGTACTTC
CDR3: CSAYTGSETQYF

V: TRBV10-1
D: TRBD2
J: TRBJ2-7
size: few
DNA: TGCGCCAGCAGTGCACTAGCGGAGCCTTACGAGCAGTACTTC
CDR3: CASSALAEPYEQYF

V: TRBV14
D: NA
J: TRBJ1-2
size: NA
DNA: TGTGCCAGCAGCCAAGAAAACCGCCCTAACTATGGCTACACCTTC
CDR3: CASSQENRPNYGYTF

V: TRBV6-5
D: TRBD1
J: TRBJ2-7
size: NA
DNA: TGTGCCAGCAGACAAGGACAGGACCCCTCCTACGAGCAGTACTTC
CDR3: CASRQGQDPSYEQYF

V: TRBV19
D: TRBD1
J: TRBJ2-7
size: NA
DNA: TGTGCCAGTAGTTATGGGACAGGGGTTGTCCGCGAGCAGTACTTC
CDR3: CASSYGTGVVREQYF

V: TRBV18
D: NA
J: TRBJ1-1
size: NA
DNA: TGTGCCAGCTCGCAAACGGGAACTAAGGGAACTGAAGCTTTCTTT
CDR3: CASSQTGTKGTEAFF

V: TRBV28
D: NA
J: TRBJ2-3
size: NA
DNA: TGTGCCAGCAGTATGACAAGCACAGATACGCAGTATTTT
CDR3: CASSMTSTDTQYF

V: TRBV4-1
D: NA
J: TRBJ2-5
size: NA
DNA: TGCGCCAGCAGCCGGACACGCCTAGGTGGCCAAGAGACCCAGTACTTC
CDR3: CASSRTRLGGQETQYF

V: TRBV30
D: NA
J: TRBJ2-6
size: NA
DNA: TGTGCCAGGGCACAGAGCTCTGGGGCCAACGTCCTGACTTTC
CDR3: CARAQSSGANVLTF

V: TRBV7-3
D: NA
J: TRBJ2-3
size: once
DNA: TGTGCCAGCAGCCAGAAGTTCGGTACGCAGTATTTT
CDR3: CASSQKFGTQYF

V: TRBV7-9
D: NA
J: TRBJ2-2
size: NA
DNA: TGTGCCAGCAGCTTTACGTCGGAGGATGGCGGGGAGCTGTTTTTT
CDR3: CASSFTSEDGGELFF

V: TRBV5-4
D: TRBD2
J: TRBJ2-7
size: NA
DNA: TGTGCCAGCAGCGCGGGGGGACTAGGGAGCCGATACGAGCAGTACTTC
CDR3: CASSAGGLGSRYEQYF

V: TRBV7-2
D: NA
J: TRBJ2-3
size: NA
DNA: TGTGCCAGCAGCCCCTTTGGGGCAGATACGCAGTATTTT
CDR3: CASSPFGADTQYF

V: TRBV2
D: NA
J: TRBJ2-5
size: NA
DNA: TGTGCCAGCGCTCAGCAGAGACCTCCCCAAGAGACCCAGTACTTC
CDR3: CASAQQRPPQETQYF

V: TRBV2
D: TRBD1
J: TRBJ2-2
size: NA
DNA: TGTGCCAGCAGGACTCCGGGACAGGGGAAGGCCGGGGAGCTGTTTTTT
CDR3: CASRTPGQGKAGELFF

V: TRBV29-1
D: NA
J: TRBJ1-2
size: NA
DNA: TGCAGCGTTGGGAGGCTAATGGTTGATGGCTACACCTTC
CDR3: CSVGRLMVDGYTF

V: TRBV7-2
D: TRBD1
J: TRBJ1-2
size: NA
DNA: TGTGCCAGCAGCATAGGACAGGGTATTTCCTATGGCTACACCTTC
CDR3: CASSIGQGISYGYTF

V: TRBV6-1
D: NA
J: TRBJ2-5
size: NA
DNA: TGTGCCAGCAGTGAAGCTCAGTGGGGGGAGACCCAGTACTTC
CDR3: CASSEAQWGETQYF

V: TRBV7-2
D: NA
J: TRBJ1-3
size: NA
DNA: TGTGCCAGCAGCTTAACGAGAGAGGCTGGAAACACCATATATTTT
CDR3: CASSLTREAGNTIYF

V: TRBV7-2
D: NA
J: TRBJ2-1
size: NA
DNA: TGTGCCAGCAGCTTACCCACCCGACGGGTAAGAAATAATGAGCAGTTCTTC
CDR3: CASSLPTRRVRNNEQFF

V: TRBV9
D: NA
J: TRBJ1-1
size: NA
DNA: TGTGCCAGCAGCGTAGGCGTTCAGGGTACCGAAGCTTTCTTT
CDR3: CASSVGVQGTEAFF

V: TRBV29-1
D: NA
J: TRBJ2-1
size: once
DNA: TGCAGCGTCCGGAGGGGGGACAATGAGCAGTTCTTC
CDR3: CSVRRGDNEQFF

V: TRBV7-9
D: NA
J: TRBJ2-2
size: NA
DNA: TGTGCCAGCAGCTTAGCGACAGGCCAGGGTACCGGGGAGCTGTTTTTT
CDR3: CASSLATGQGTGELFF

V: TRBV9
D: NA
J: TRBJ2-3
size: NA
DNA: TGTGCCAGCAGCCCTGTCCCGGGAGTATGGGATACGCAGTATTTT
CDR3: CASSPVPGVWDTQYF

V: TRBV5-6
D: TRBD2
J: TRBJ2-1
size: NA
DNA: TGTGCCAGCAGCTTAGCTAGCGGGAGCTACAATGAGCAGTTCTTC
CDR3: CASSLASGSYNEQFF

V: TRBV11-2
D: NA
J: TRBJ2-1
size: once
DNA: TGTGCCAGCAGCTTAGTCTCGACCAACTCCTACAATGAGCAGTTCTTC
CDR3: CASSLVSTNSYNEQFF

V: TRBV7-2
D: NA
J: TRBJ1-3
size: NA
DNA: TGTGCCAGCAGCCCCTTAAGCTCTGGAAACACCATATATTTT
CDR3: CASSPLSSGNTIYF

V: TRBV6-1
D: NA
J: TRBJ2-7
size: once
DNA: TGTGCCAGCAGAGTGGGACCCTTGTACGAGCAGTACTTC
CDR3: CASRVGPLYEQYF

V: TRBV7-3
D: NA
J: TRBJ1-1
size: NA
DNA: TGTGCCAGCAGCTTCACGGCTGGGGACACTGAAGCTTTCTTT
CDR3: CASSFTAGDTEAFF

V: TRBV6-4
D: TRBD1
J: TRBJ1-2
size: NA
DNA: TGTGCCAGCACTGGACAGGGGGCAATTGGCTACACCTTC
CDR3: CASTGQGAIGYTF

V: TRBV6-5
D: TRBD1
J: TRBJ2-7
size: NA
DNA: TGTGCCAGCAGTGGGACAGGGGACGAGCAGTACTTC
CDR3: CASSGTGDEQYF

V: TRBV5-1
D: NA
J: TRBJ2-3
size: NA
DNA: TGCGCCAGCAGCCACGGACAGGGGATCGGGAGGGCCGGCACAGATACGCAGTATTTT
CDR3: CASSHGQGIGRAGTDTQYF

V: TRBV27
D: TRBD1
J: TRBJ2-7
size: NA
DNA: TGTGCCAGCAGTTTAATCTCCGGACAGGGGTTACACGAGCAGTACTTC
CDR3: CASSLISGQGLHEQYF

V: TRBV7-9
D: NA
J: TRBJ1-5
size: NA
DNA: TGTGCCAGCAGCTTAGGAGGGGTGGGTCAGCCCCAGCATTTT
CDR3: CASSLGGVGQPQHF

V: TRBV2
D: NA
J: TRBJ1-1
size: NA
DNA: TGTGCCAGCAGGAAAGTCAACACTGAAGCTTTCTTT
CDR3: CASRKVNTEAFF

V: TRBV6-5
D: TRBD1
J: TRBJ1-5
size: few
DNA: TGTGCCAGCGGGACAGGGGTTCAGCCCCAGCATTTT
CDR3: CASGTGVQPQHF

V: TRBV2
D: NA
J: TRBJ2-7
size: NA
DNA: TGTGCCAGCAGTGAAAAAGGGAAGCAGTACTTC
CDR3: CASSEKGKQYF

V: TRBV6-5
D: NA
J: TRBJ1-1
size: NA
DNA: TGTGCCAGCAGTTACAGAGGAGACGGGGCTTTCTTT
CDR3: CASSYRGDGAFF

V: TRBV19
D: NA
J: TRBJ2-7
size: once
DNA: TGTGCCAGTAGTATAGTCGGTGGGACCGAGCAGTACTTC
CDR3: CASSIVGGTEQYF

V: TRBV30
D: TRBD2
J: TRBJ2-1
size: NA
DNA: TGTGCCTGGTCCCCATGGGCGGGAGTGAATGAGCAGTTCTTC
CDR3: CAWSPWAGVNEQFF